The present T cell receptor (beta chain) was sequenced within a study of blood T cell repertoires in COVID-19. Turning to the study itself: Spain, Italy and the United States supplied samples that represented acute and convalescent COVID-19.

This CDR3 region has 16 residues. Germline assignment: CDR1 MDHEN and CDR2 SYDVKM. Trimming removed 6 bases from V and 4 bases from J, with 19 bases in between. TCRdb keeps only in-frame clones here, not all; method: immunoSEQ multiplex PCR. The sample carries around 55,000 clones, over 75% recorded once. This chain links TRBV28 with TRBJ1-3; D is unclear. This receptor was identified in a human donor with active COVID-19. The donor label of this sample is uncertain. Input material: peripheral blood. CDR3 in DNA: TGTGCCAGCAGCTTACCTCAGAGGATTTTGGGAAACACCATATATTTT. It is translated as CASSLPQRILGNTIYF.